The 25 T cell receptor beta chains below come from one sample, sequenced in a study of blood T cell repertoires in COVID-19. Sequencing was performed with immunoSEQ multiplex PCR; in TCRdb, only in-frame clones are kept and a portion is missing. The table lists about 120,000 clones, 70% to 80% of them singletons. Sequencing was done on a sample of peripheral blood. The source is a human donor in a cohort sampled during active COVID-19.

This chain links TRBV5-1 with TRBJ2-3; TRBD2 aligns across 16 bases. Germline lookup yields CDR1 SGHRS and CDR2 YFSETQ. This CDR3 spans 19 amino acids. V shed 5 bases, J shed 6 bases, and the junction held 15 bases outside the gene matches. The CDR3 coding sequence is TGCGCCAGCAGGGGTACCCCGGGACTAGCGGGGGGGCCTGTGGATACGCAGTATTTT. This encodes CASRGTPGLAGGPVDTQYF.

The CDR3 DNA is TGTGCCAGCAGCCAGCGAGGGGGGGGAAATGAAGCTTTCTTT. Translated, it gives CASSQRGGGNEAFF. V and J are TRBV3-1 (or the pseudogene TRBV3-2) and TRBJ1-1; D might be TRBD1 (6 bases). V was trimmed by 3 bases and J by 7 bases, leaving 15 bases between them. This CDR3 comprises 14 residues. The germline gives CDR1 LGHDT, CDR2 YNNKEL (reference sequence).

This clone came up a few times. The chain uses TRBV7-9 and TRBJ2-1; D remains ambiguous. V was clipped by 3 bases and J by 0 bases, with 12 bases between them. Per germline, CDR1 SEHNR and CDR2 FQNEAQ (reference sequence). The CDR3 extends over 16 amino acids. This CDR3 is CASSFWQAISYNEQFF. CDR3 coding DNA: TGTGCCAGCAGCTTCTGGCAGGCGATCTCCTACAATGAGCAGTTCTTC.

V usage is TRBV5-4 and J usage is TRBJ2-1, with 11 bases aligning to TRBD2. Germline V gene sequence: CDR1 SGHNT, CDR2 YYREEE (reference sequence). The length of the CDR3 is 15 residues. V was clipped by 9 bases and J by 5 bases; unmatched bases: 10. The CDR3 coding sequence is TGTGCCACTTCTAGTAGCGGGAGGGTCCACAATGAGCAGTTCTTC. It codes for CATSSSGRVHNEQFF.

This chain uses TRBV4-2 with TRBJ2-1; D perhaps matches TRBD2 (6 bases). The V end lost 0 bases, the J end lost 6 bases, and 18 bases lay between the germline ends. The CDR3 is made up of 17 amino acids. Germline CDR1 reads LGHNA; CDR2 reads YNFKEQ. CDR3: CASSQDYRLASGNEQFF. The CDR3 nucleotides are TGTGCCAGCAGCCAAGATTATCGGCTAGCGAGTGGCAATGAGCAGTTCTTC.

The J gene is TRBJ1-5, the V gene TRBV6-2 or TRBV6-3; 7 bases line up with TRBD1. Germline CDR1 MNHEY, CDR2 SVGEGT. CDR3 size: 13 residues. Trimming at V came to 6 bases and at J to 9 bases, leaving 8 bases not matched to a gene. In DNA form, the CDR3 reads TGTGCCAGCAGCCCGGGACAGTCTTTGCCCCAGCATTTT. Its translation is CASSPGQSLPQHF.

The CDR3 is CASSLGTAQVAQYF. In DNA, the CDR3 is TGTGCCAGCAGCCTCGGGACAGCCCAAGTGGCCCAGTACTTC. The J gene is TRBJ2-5, the V gene TRBV5-4, with 7 bases fitting TRBD1. The trim removed 4 bases at V and 9 bases at J, leaving 12 bases unmatched. CDR3 length equals 14 residues. Germline-derived CDR1 and CDR2 are SGHNT and YYREEE (reference sequence).

The rearrangement links TRBV13 to TRBJ2-2; the match to TRBD2 covers 15 bases. The CDR3 spans 18 residues. The germline V gene has CDR1 PRHDT and CDR2 FYEKMQ (reference sequence). V was pared by 6 bases and J by 5 bases, with 10 bases of the junction left unmatched. CDR3 sequence: CASRKGLAGGRVTGELFF. The CDR3 DNA reads TGTGCCAGCAGGAAAGGACTAGCGGGGGGGCGAGTAACCGGGGAGCTGTTTTTT.

The chain has TRBV6-1 and TRBJ2-1, with TRBD1 identical over 11 bases. CDR1 MNHNS and CDR2 SASEGT come from the germline V gene. The V segment lost 3 bases and the J segment 4 bases; nucleotides outside the gene matches: 11. This CDR3 has 18 amino acids. The CDR3 is CASSDGKAGTGGYNEQFF. DNA for the CDR3: TGTGCCAGCAGTGATGGGAAAGCGGGGACAGGGGGATACAATGAGCAGTTCTTC.

V is TRBV28 and J is TRBJ1-2; 7 nucleotides agree with TRBD1. Germline CDR1 is MDHEN and CDR2 is SYDVKM. Trimming cost V 2 bases and J 0 bases; bases outside gene matches: 6. The CDR3 is 16 amino acids. CDR3 in amino acids: CASSLEGATSNYGYTF. The CDR3 DNA reads as TGTGCCAGCAGTTTAGAGGGGGCAACGTCTAACTATGGCTACACCTTC.

This clone was observed at least ten times. The chain carries TRBV19 and TRBJ1-1, with 7 bases that match TRBD1. The trim removed 6 bases at V and 1 base at J, leaving 14 bases unmatched. The CDR3 loop spans 17 amino acids. Germline-derived CDR1 and CDR2 are LNHDA and SQIVND (reference sequence). In nucleotides, the CDR3 is TGTGCCAGTAGCGAAGGGGCAGGGGGAAACCGGAACACTGAAGCTTTCTTT. This encodes CASSEGAGGNRNTEAFF.

The chain uses TRBV7-7 and TRBJ2-2; TRBD2 matches 7 bases. V lost 5 bases and J lost 6; bases outside the gene matches: 9. The CDR3 covers 15 residues. Germline values: CDR1 SSHAT, CDR2 FNYEAQ (reference sequence). CDR3 sequence reads: CASSPVAGAAGELFF. In nucleotides, the CDR3 is TGTGCCAGCAGCCCAGTGGCGGGAGCCGCCGGGGAGCTGTTTTTT.

Only a few counts were recorded for this clone. The V and J genes are TRBV28 and TRBJ2-7; TRBD1 matches at 12 bases. The CDR3 has 15 amino acids. The germline V gene has CDR1 MDHEN and CDR2 SYDVKM. Unmatched junction bases numbered 6, after V lost 5 bases and J lost 4 bases. The CDR3 coding sequence is TGTGCCAGCAGTCCCCCGGGACAGGGGGCATACGAGCAGTACTTC. Protein product: CASSPPGQGAYEQYF. Looking up the rest from reference TRBV28 and TRBJ2-7 gives the full variable domain: DVKVTQSSRYLVKRTGEKVFLECVQDMDHENMFWYRQDPGLGLRLIYFSYDVKMKEKGDIPEGYSVSREKKERFSLILESASTNQTSMYLCASSPPGQGAYEQYFGPGTRLTVT.

This chain uses TRBV2 with TRBJ2-1, with D possibly being TRBD1 (6 bases). Germline CDR1 and CDR2: SNHLY and FYNNEI. The ends were cut back, 5 bases at V and 7 bases at J, with 18 bases in the middle. This CDR3 comprises 15 residues. The DNA of the CDR3 is TGTGCCAGCAGTCCCCCAGGGGTTGGGTTGAATGAGCAGTTCTTC. It encodes CASSPPGVGLNEQFF.

The rearrangement joins TRBV19 to TRBJ1-2, with 7 bases that match TRBD1. There are 15 residues in the CDR3. With 3 bases clipped from V and 3 bases from J, the junction kept 7 bases outside the gene matches. Germline CDR1 reads LNHDA; CDR2 reads SQIVND (reference sequence). The CDR3 DNA is TGTGCCAGTAGTATTGGGACAGAGGGACACTATGGCTACACCTTC. It specifies CASSIGTEGHYGYTF.

V is TRBV6-5 and J is TRBJ1-1, with D maybe TRBD1 (6 bases). With 8 bases removed from V and 9 bases from J, the gap between germline ends came to 19 bases. Germline CDR1 reads MNHEY; CDR2 reads SVGAGI. The CDR3 has 13 residues. CDR3 in amino acids: CASSLGGGVKAFF. The CDR3 region has the DNA TGTGCCAGCTCTCTCGGGGGGGGCGTTAAAGCTTTCTTT.

The chain links TRBV9 to TRBJ2-2, with 12 bases fitting TRBD2. J was trimmed by 6 bases and V by 2 bases; bases with no gene match: 11. The CDR3 consists of 18 residues. Germline V gene sequence: CDR1 SGDLS, CDR2 YYNGEE. The CDR3 here is CASSVGLAGPGNPGELFF. Written as DNA, the CDR3 is TGTGCCAGCAGCGTTGGACTAGCGGGGCCGGGAAACCCCGGGGAGCTGTTTTTT.

This clone was found once. The chain links TRBV5-1 to TRBJ2-3, with D perhaps matching TRBD1 (6 bases). In germline, CDR1 is SGHRS, CDR2 YFSETQ. This CDR3 contains 16 residues. The V and J ends lost 0 bases and 2 bases respectively, with 13 bases between them. The CDR3 spells CASSLGQGYITDTQYF. The CDR3 DNA sequence: TGCGCCAGCAGCTTGGGTCAGGGGTATATCACAGATACGCAGTATTTT.

The chain combines TRBV24-1 with TRBJ2-2; D is perhaps TRBD2 (6 bases). Trimming removed 9 bases at V and 3 bases at J, with 13 bases between. Germline lookup yields CDR1 KGHDR and CDR2 SFDVKD. This CDR3 is 14 amino acids long. The CDR3 nucleotides are TGTGCCACCGGAGAAGTAGCGGACACCGGGGAGCTGTTTTTT. Protein: CATGEVADTGELFF.

The chain is built from TRBV10-3 and TRBJ2-3; 9 bases map to TRBD2. The CDR3 consists of 15 residues. CDR1 and CDR2 from the germline V gene are ENHRY and SYGVKD. V was pared by 7 bases and J by 1 base, with 6 bases of the junction left unmatched. CDR3 sequence (DNA): TGTGCCATCACCCCCTTAGCGGGGGGCACAGATACGCAGTATTTT. Translated, it gives CAITPLAGGTDTQYF.

J is TRBJ2-1 and V is TRBV2, with D tentatively TRBD1 (5 bases). CDR3 length equals 15 residues. Trimming shortened V by 7 bases and J by 7 bases, and 20 bases separated the two germline ends. Germline lookup yields CDR1 SNHLY and CDR2 FYNNEI. The CDR3 DNA sequence: TGTGCCAGCACTACGGACACGGGCGTTTGGAATGAGCAGTTCTTC. It specifies CASTTDTGVWNEQFF.

The chain recombines TRBV30 with TRBJ1-5; the D gene is possibly TRBD1 (5 bases). Looked up from germline, CDR1 is GTSNPN and CDR2 is SVGIG (reference sequence). Trimming stripped 2 bases from V and 2 bases from J, with 10 bases between. CDR3 length: 14 amino acids. The DNA for the CDR3 is TGTGCCTGGAGTTTTGGAGGGGGCAATCAGCCCCAGCATTTT. Amino acid sequence: CAWSFGGGNQPQHF.

The V and J genes are TRBV2 and TRBJ2-2; 8 bases agree with TRBD2. V gave up 7 bases and J gave up 4 bases; unmatched junction bases: 5. There are 14 residues in the CDR3. Germline V gene data show CDR1 as SNHLY and CDR2 as FYNNEI. The CDR3 DNA follows: TGTGCCAGCAAACGGGAGGGCCTCACCGGGGAGCTGTTTTTT. Its protein product is CASKREGLTGELFF.

The chain couples TRBV7-2 to TRBJ2-3; D may be TRBD1 (5 bases). V gave up 5 bases and J gave up 0 bases, with 9 bases separating them. The CDR3 is 14 residues long. CDR1 is SGHTA and CDR2 is FQGNSA in the germline V gene. CDR3 sequence reads: CASSQDRSTDTQYF. The CDR3, as DNA: TGTGCCAGCAGCCAAGACAGAAGCACAGATACGCAGTATTTT.

The rearrangement links TRBV9 to TRBJ1-1, with 7 bases that match TRBD1. Trimming removed 2 bases from V and 2 bases from J; junction bases left unmatched: 3. This CDR3 has 14 residues. CDR1 and CDR2 (germline): SGDLS, YYNGEE. The CDR3 bases are TGTGCCAGCAGCGTGACAGGGCAAAACACTGAAGCTTTCTTT. It translates to CASSVTGQNTEAFF.